The 28 T cell receptor beta chains reported below all come from one sample, sequenced in a study of cytomegalovirus exposure and HLA in healthy donors. PCR employed 60 Vbeta and 13 Jbeta primers. Data came from immunoSEQ multiplex PCR; TCRdb stores just in-frame clones and leaves some out. Among 200,000 to 250,000 clones, approximately 84% were seen once, and the ten largest hold roughly 0.58%. The specimen sequenced was PBMCs. Receptors originate from a woman in her 40s in good health and CMV-seronegative.

Regarding this clone: The junction and the germline gene differ at one end; a read error may be behind it. The V gene is TRBV28, the J gene TRBJ1-6; tentative D call: TRBD1 (5 bases). The CDR3 runs to 15 residues. The germline V gene encodes CDR1 MDHEN and CDR2 SYDVKM. CDR3 sequence reads: CAVQPPGDYNSPPHF. The CDR3 DNA reads as TGTGCCGTCCAGCCCCCGGGGGACTACAATTCACCCCCCCACTTT.

The rearrangement links TRBV19 to TRBJ1-4; TRBD1 matches at 7 bases. The germline CDR1 and CDR2 sequences are LNHDA and SQIVND (reference sequence). The CDR3 length is 14 residues. J gave up 3 bases and V 5 bases, and 3 bases lay outside the gene matches. This CDR3 reads CASSAQGPNEKLFF. CDR3 nucleotide sequence: TGTGCCAGTAGTGCACAGGGGCCTAATGAAAAACTGTTTTTT.

The chain couples TRBV5-6 to TRBJ2-5; a weak D match, TRBD1 (6 bases). The CDR3 loop spans 15 amino acids. V was cut by 0 bases and J by 3 bases, with 12 bases left in between. Germline CDR1 and CDR2: SGHDT and YYEEEE. CDR3 nucleotides: TGTGCCAGCAGCTTGGGCCCCACAGGGAAAGAGACCCAGTACTTC. Amino acids: CASSLGPTGKETQYF.

This clone has just one count. The J gene is TRBJ1-5, the V gene TRBV6-1, with D possibly TRBD1 on 5 matching bases. Germline V gene lookup returns CDR1 MNHNS and CDR2 SASEGT. This CDR3 is 17 amino acids long. Trimming pared 3 bases from V and 0 bases from J, leaving 15 bases between. The DNA of the CDR3 is TGTGCCAGCAGTGACAGGGCCTATTGGTATAGCAATCAGCCCCAGCATTTT. Its protein product is CASSDRAYWYSNQPQHF.

The V call is TRBV25-1, the J call TRBJ2-4; the D gene is possibly TRBD1 (6 bases). Germline assignment: CDR1 MGHDK and CDR2 SYGVNS. CDR3 size: 13 residues. The V and J ends lost 1 base and 9 bases respectively, with 10 bases between them. As DNA, the CDR3 is TGTGCCAGCAGTGAATTTACAGGGCGCATTCAGTACTTC. Translating it yields CASSEFTGRIQYF.

The rearrangement joins TRBV7-9 to TRBJ2-1; 8 nucleotides line up with TRBD2. V lost 5 bases to trimming and J lost 4 bases; unmatched junction nucleotides: 7. The CDR3 runs 15 residues. Germline lookup yields CDR1 SEHNR and CDR2 FQNEAQ (reference sequence). As DNA, the CDR3 is TGTGCCAGCAGCGGAATAGCGGGATCGTACAATGAGCAGTTCTTC. Translating it yields CASSGIAGSYNEQFF.

The sample holds a few counts of this clone. The rearrangement uses TRBV11-2 and TRBJ2-5; tentatively, D is TRBD2 (5 bases). The closer fit of TRBJ2-7 to the DNA end suggests the J call may be wrong. Germline V gene data show CDR1 as SGHAT and CDR2 as FQNNGV. The CDR3 is 14 amino acids. Here the CDR3 DNA reads TGTGCCAGCAGCTTAGACGGGATTCCCTACGAGCAGTACTTC. Translation: CASSLDGIPYEQYF.

J is TRBJ1-5 and V is TRBV7-2; no reliable D call. The CDR3 contains 16 residues. V lost 6 bases and J 6 bases, leaving 21 bases between the germline ends. Germline CDR1 and CDR2: SGHTA and FQGNSA. CDR3 residues: CASSSPGLTGSQPQHF. Here the CDR3 DNA reads TGTGCCAGCAGTTCCCCGGGTCTAACGGGGAGTCAGCCCCAGCATTTT.

V is TRBV27 and J is TRBJ1-2; 8 nucleotides align to TRBD1. CDR3 length: 14 amino acids. The V gene end was trimmed by 0 bases and the J gene end by 4 bases; junction bases not matched to a gene: 1. Germline assignment: CDR1 MNHEY and CDR2 SMNVEV (reference sequence). CDR3 coding DNA: TGTGCCAGCAGTTTATCTACAGGGGGCTATGGCTACACCTTC. This encodes CASSLSTGGYGYTF.

V usage is TRBV5-4 and J usage is TRBJ1-1; D possibly corresponds to TRBD1 (5 bases). The CDR3 length is 14 residues. Germline V gives CDR1 SGHNT, CDR2 YYREEE (reference sequence). V was pared by 1 base and J by 3 bases, with 10 bases between. The CDR3 sequence: CASSLRGGDTEAFF. DNA for the CDR3: TGTGCCAGCAGCTTGAGGGGTGGGGACACTGAAGCTTTCTTT.

The rearrangement joins TRBV5-1 to TRBJ2-3, with D unresolved. Trimming stripped 4 bases from V and 2 bases from J, with 8 bases between. There are 13 residues in the CDR3. CDR1 is SGHRS and CDR2 is YFSETQ in the germline V gene. CDR3 protein: CASSPLVTDTQYF. DNA for the CDR3: TGCGCCAGCAGCCCATTAGTCACAGATACGCAGTATTTT.

This chain uses TRBV5-5 with TRBJ1-2; 7 bases match TRBD1. V dropped 0 bases and J dropped 2; count of bases not matched to a gene: 4. This CDR3 has 15 amino acids. Per germline, CDR1 SGHKS and CDR2 YYEKEE (reference sequence). CDR3 region: CASSLGQGENYGYTF. CDR3 in DNA: TGTGCCAGCAGCTTGGGACAGGGTGAGAACTATGGCTACACCTTC.

This clone was observed once. This chain links TRBV11-2 with TRBJ2-7; maybe TRBD2 (7 bases). V was clipped by 5 bases and J by 3 bases, with 17 bases between them. Per the germline V gene, CDR1 is SGHAT and CDR2 is FQNNGV. The CDR3 extends over 15 amino acids. This CDR3 is CASSHARGAGYEQYF. In DNA, the CDR3 is TGTGCCAGCAGCCATGCACGGGGGGCAGGCTACGAGCAGTACTTC. Complete variable domain (other parts from reference TRBV11-2 and TRBJ2-7): EAGVAQSPRYKIIEKRQSVAFWCNPISGHATLYWYQQILGQGPKLLIQFQNNGVVDDSQLPKDRFSAERLKGVDSTLKIQPAKLEDSAVYLCASSHARGAGYEQYFGPGTRLTVT.

The chain joins TRBV2 to TRBJ2-3; D unclear. From germline, CDR1 is SNHLY and CDR2 FYNNEI. The CDR3 contains 14 residues. V lost 1 base to trimming and J lost 6 bases, with 11 bases between them. The CDR3 loop reads CASSEGTGYDTQYF. The CDR3 bases are TGTGCCAGCAGTGAAGGAACCGGTTATGATACGCAGTATTTT.

This clone was counted once. The rearrangement joins TRBV7-8 to TRBJ2-5; D is possibly TRBD2 (7 bases). In germline, CDR1 is SGHVS, CDR2 FQNEAQ. Trimming pared 1 base from V and 7 bases from J, leaving 10 bases between. This CDR3 comprises 13 residues. The CDR3 bases are TGTGCCAGCAGCTTAGGGGAGGGGGGGACCCAGTACTTC. Residues: CASSLGEGGTQYF.

This chain uses TRBV7-3 with TRBJ1-1; the match to TRBD1 covers 9 bases. The CDR3 runs to 16 residues. The germline gives CDR1 SGHTA, CDR2 FQGTGA. V was pared by 2 bases and J by 6 bases, with 10 bases of the junction left unmatched. The CDR3 nucleotides are TGTGCCAGCAGCTTACCAGGACAGGGGCTCTGGTCTGAAGCTTTCTTT. Protein sequence: CASSLPGQGLWSEAFF.

The chain joins TRBV19 to TRBJ2-3; 8 nucleotides align to TRBD1. Germline assignment: CDR1 LNHDA and CDR2 SQIVND (reference sequence). The length of the CDR3 is 14 residues. Germline trimming cut 6 bases from V and 2 bases from J; bases unmatched to any gene: 4. CDR3: CASSRQGITDTQYF. CDR3 nucleotide sequence: TGTGCCAGTAGCCGACAGGGGATCACAGATACGCAGTATTTT.

V is TRBV9 and J is TRBJ2-3, with D maybe TRBD1 (5 bases). The CDR3 sequence is 16 residues long. Germline CDR1 SGDLS, CDR2 YYNGEE. The V and J ends lost 0 bases and 3 bases respectively, with 14 bases between them. The CDR3 protein is CASSVVGQGLTDTQYF. The CDR3 region has the DNA TGTGCCAGCAGCGTAGTAGGCCAGGGCCTTACAGATACGCAGTATTTT.

The gene calls are TRBV30 and TRBJ1-5; possible D gene TRBD1, 5 bases. Germline V lookup: CDR1 GTSNPN, CDR2 SVGIG (reference sequence). The CDR3 consists of 13 residues. Trimming cost V 1 base and J 5 bases, with 9 bases left between them. CDR3: CAWSGGGDQPQHF. DNA for the CDR3: TGTGCCTGGAGTGGGGGGGGTGATCAGCCCCAGCATTTT.

A remark on this clone: Germline is not matched at one junction end, which may reflect a read error. This chain joins TRBV7-9 and TRBJ2-5; 12 bases line up with TRBD2. Germline values: CDR1 SEHNR, CDR2 FQNEAQ (reference sequence). CDR3 length: 14 residues. The CDR3 nucleotides read TGTGCCAGCAGCCTAGCGGGGGGGAAGGAGACCCAGTACTTC. Translated: CASSLAGGKETQYF.

This rearrangement joins TRBV5-1 to TRBJ1-1, with a possible D match to TRBD1 (5 bases). Germline loops: CDR1 SGHRS, CDR2 YFSETQ. This CDR3 is built from 15 residues. The V gene lost 1 base and the J gene lost 3 bases, with 13 bases spanning the gap. The CDR3 nucleotides read TGCGCCAGCAGCTTGTATGGGGGAGGGGACACTGAAGCTTTCTTT. Residues: CASSLYGGGDTEAFF.

The V gene is TRBV27, the J gene TRBJ2-3; TRBD2 might be the D (6 bases). This CDR3 has 15 amino acids. From germline, CDR1 is MNHEY and CDR2 SMNVEV (reference sequence). The V end lost 2 bases, the J end lost 4 bases, and 13 bases lay between the germline ends. CDR3 loop: CASSLGDFGADTQYF. CDR3 coding DNA: TGTGCCAGCAGTTTAGGGGACTTTGGTGCAGATACGCAGTATTTT.

The CDR3 is CAWEGVPGGGRSDYGYTF. CDR3 bases: TGTGCCTGGGAAGGGGTTCCGGGGGGCGGGCGAAGTGACTATGGCTACACCTTC. The chain recombines TRBV30 with TRBJ1-2; TRBD1 might be the D (6 bases). The CDR3 covers 18 residues. CDR1 and CDR2 from the germline V gene are GTSNPN and SVGIG (reference sequence). Trimming removed 5 bases from V and 3 bases from J, with 28 bases in between.

The chain combines TRBV10-2 with TRBJ1-1; D is unclear. CDR1 WSHSY and CDR2 SAAADI come from the germline V gene. The V and J ends lost 3 bases and 6 bases respectively, with 11 bases between them. The CDR3 runs to 13 residues. The CDR3 loop reads CASSELGGAEAFF. The CDR3 nucleotides are TGCGCCAGCAGTGAACTCGGCGGCGCTGAAGCTTTCTTT.

This sequence joins TRBV6-1 and TRBJ1-1, with a possible D match to TRBD1 (5 bases). V was shortened by 6 bases and J by 1 base, with 15 bases between the two germline ends. This CDR3 has 15 amino acids. Germline V lookup: CDR1 MNHNS, CDR2 SASEGT. The CDR3 DNA sequence: TGTGCCAGCAGCCCCCTCGGGGGAAAGAACACTGAAGCTTTCTTT. Its translation is CASSPLGGKNTEAFF.

The chain carries TRBV4-1 and TRBJ1-2; 7 nucleotides line up with TRBD1. The V and J ends lost 6 bases and 3 bases, in that order; junction bases with no gene match: 4. Germline V gives CDR1 MGHRA, CDR2 YSYEKL. The CDR3 has 13 amino acids. The CDR3 reads CASSRDRDYGYTF. CDR3 coding DNA: TGCGCCAGCAGTCGAGACAGGGACTATGGCTACACCTTC.

The rearrangement uses TRBV5-8 and TRBJ2-1; a possible D gene is TRBD2 (6 bases). Germline V gene lookup returns CDR1 SGHTS and CDR2 YDEGEE. This CDR3 contains 13 residues. Trimming cost V 4 bases and J 14 bases, with 19 bases left between them. This CDR3 is CASSRGRQGQKFF. As DNA, the CDR3 is TGTGCCAGCAGCCGAGGGAGGCAGGGTCAGAAGTTCTTC.

This clone was recorded a few times. In DNA, the CDR3 is TGTGCCAGTAGTATGAACAGGGGCCCCCGTGAAGCTTTCTTT. Amino acid sequence: CASSMNRGPREAFF. The V call is TRBV19, the J call TRBJ1-1, with TRBD1 matching over 7 bases. CDR1 is LNHDA and CDR2 is SQIVND in the germline V gene (reference sequence). The junction had 8 bases not matched to a gene; V was cut back by 3 bases and J by 7 bases. This CDR3 comprises 14 residues.